Listed below are T cell receptor beta chains from one sample, sequenced in a study of T cell responses to AZD1222 COVID-19 vaccine. The assay was immunoSEQ multiplex PCR, and TCRdb's table has in-frame clones only and misses some. The sample gives fewer than 100,000 clones, roughly 89% of which show up once; around 10% is in the top ten. Sequenced here: peripheral blood, sampled 28 days after the second AZD1222 dose. The receptor set was obtained from an adult who received the AZD1222 COVID-19 vaccine. Each CDR3 is given with its conserved first and last residue. A D gene is named only where the DNA matches it firmly. Clone size is stated in some rows and not others, as once, few, many or a class when expanded.

V gene	J gene	CDR3 length	D gene	clone size	CDR3 DNA	CDR3 protein
TRBV10-3	TRBJ1-5	14	-	-	TGTGCCATCAAGCCCCCCCCACGAAATCAGCCCCAGCATTTT	CAIKPPPRNQPQHF
TRBV9	TRBJ2-6	14	-	-	TGTGCCAGCAGCGTAGATAGCGGGGCCAACGTCCTGACTTTC	CASSVDSGANVLTF
TRBV11-2	TRBJ1-4	15	-	-	TGTGCCAGCAGCTTAGATGGGGTGTCTAATGAAAAACTGTTTTTT	CASSLDGVSNEKLFF
TRBV11-3	TRBJ1-1	13	-	-	TGTGCCAGCAGCTTAGCGGGGTACACTGAAGCTTTCTTT	CASSLAGYTEAFF
TRBV5-1	TRBJ2-2	14	-	few	TGCGCCAGCAGCCAGGACACCGACACCGGGGAGCTGTTTTTT	CASSQDTDTGELFF
TRBV5-1	TRBJ2-4	14	-	-	TGCGCCAGCAGCTTGGTGGGTAGCGGAAACATTCAGTACTTC	CASSLVGSGNIQYF
TRBV5-5	TRBJ1-5	13	-	few	TGTGCCAGCAGCTTGGTTGGGGAACAGCCCCAGCATTTT	CASSLVGEQPQHF
TRBV5-4	TRBJ1-6	19	-	-	TGTGCCAGCAGCTCCGGGGCGGGGGAGTCTATGTCCTATAATTCACCCCTCCACTTT	CASSSGAGESMSYNSPLHF
TRBV18	TRBJ1-3	15	-	once	TGTGCCAGCTCACCGAAGGCCGACTCTGGAAACACCATATATTTT	CASSPKADSGNTIYF
TRBV13	TRBJ2-1	15	TRBD2	-	TGTGCCAGCAGCAAAGTGGGACTAGCACGGAATGAGCAGTTCTTC	CASSKVGLARNEQFF
TRBV7-2	TRBJ2-1	12	-	-	TGTGCCAGCAGCTTAGGGGGTCTTGAGCAGTTCTTC	CASSLGGLEQFF
TRBV7-8	TRBJ2-7	15	-	once	TGTGCCAGCAGCTTAGTTTCCGCAGCGGTCTACGAGCAGTACTTC	CASSLVSAAVYEQYF
TRBV6-5	TRBJ1-1	13	-	-	TGTGCCACCACGGCTGGGGAATGGGCTGAAGCTTTCTTT	CATTAGEWAEAFF
TRBV19	TRBJ2-7	13	-	-	TGTGCCAGTAGTATGCGGCACGGCTACGAGCAGTACTTC	CASSMRHGYEQYF
TRBV29-1	TRBJ2-1	14	TRBD1	-	TGCAGCGCGCGGACAGGGGGCGCCTACAATGAGCAGTTCTTC	CSARTGGAYNEQFF
TRBV7-9	TRBJ1-1	12	-	-	TGTGCCAGCAGCCGATCCCCCCTTGAAGCTTTCTTT	CASSRSPLEAFF
TRBV9	TRBJ2-1	16	-	-	TGTGCCAGCAGCCCCTTCCGAGGGGTGGCTTACAATGAGCAGTTCTTC	CASSPFRGVAYNEQFF
TRBV6-2/TRBV6-3	TRBJ1-3	16	TRBD1	once	TGTGCCAGCAGCGACTCTGGGACAGACTCTGGAAACACCATATATTTT	CASSDSGTDSGNTIYF
TRBV2	TRBJ1-1	13	-	-	TGTGCCAGCAGCCCCGGACAGCGCACTGAAGCTTTCTTT	CASSPGQRTEAFF
TRBV7-9	TRBJ2-7	11	TRBD2	-	TGTGCCAGCAGCCCGGGACTAGGGCAGTACTTC	CASSPGLGQYF
TRBV3-1/TRBV3-2	TRBJ1-2	16	-	-	TGTGCCAGCAGGCCATCCGTGGCAGGTGACAACTATGGCTACACCTTC	CASRPSVAGDNYGYTF
TRBV7-2	TRBJ2-7	15	TRBD1	-	TGTGCCAGCAGCTTAACCCGGGACAGGGTTCACGAGCAGTACTTC	CASSLTRDRVHEQYF
TRBV6-5	TRBJ2-1	15	-	-	TGTGCCAGCAGTCCATACGGGGCCATCTACAATGAGCAGTTCTTC	CASSPYGAIYNEQFF
TRBV2	TRBJ1-2	13	-	few	TGTGCCAGCAGTTGGGAGGGTAACTATGGCTACACCTTC	CASSWEGNYGYTF
TRBV10-3	TRBJ2-7	15	-	-	TGTGCCATCAGTGAGTCGATAGGCCTTGAGTACGAGCAGTACTTC	CAISESIGLEYEQYF
TRBV6-4	TRBJ2-3	15	TRBD1	-	TGTGCCAGCAGTGACGGTACAGGGGGCACAGATACGCAGTATTTT	CASSDGTGGTDTQYF
TRBV5-1	TRBJ2-3	16	TRBD2	-	TGCGCCAGCAGCTTGGCCTTGCGGGGGGGCACAGATACGCAGTATTTT	CASSLALRGGTDTQYF
TRBV5-5	TRBJ2-5	15	-	-	TGTGCCAGCAGCTTGGATGCGGGGGCTTGGGAGACCCAGTACTTC	CASSLDAGAWETQYF